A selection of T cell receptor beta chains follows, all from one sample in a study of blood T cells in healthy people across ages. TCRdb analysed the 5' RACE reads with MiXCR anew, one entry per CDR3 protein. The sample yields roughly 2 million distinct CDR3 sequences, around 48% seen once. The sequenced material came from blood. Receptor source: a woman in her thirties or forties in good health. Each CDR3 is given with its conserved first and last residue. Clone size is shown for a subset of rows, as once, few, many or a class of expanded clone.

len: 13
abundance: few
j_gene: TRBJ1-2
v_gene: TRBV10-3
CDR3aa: CAISESPTGGYTF

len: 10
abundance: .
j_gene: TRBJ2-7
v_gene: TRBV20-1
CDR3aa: CSAKSYEQYF

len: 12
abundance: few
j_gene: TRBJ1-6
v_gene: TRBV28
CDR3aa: CASSLDRSPLHF

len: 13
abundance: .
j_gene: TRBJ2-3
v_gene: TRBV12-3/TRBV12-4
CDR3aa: CAVRKSPADTEYF

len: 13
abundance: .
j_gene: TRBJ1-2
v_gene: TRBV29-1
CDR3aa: CSVTRGQGYGYTF

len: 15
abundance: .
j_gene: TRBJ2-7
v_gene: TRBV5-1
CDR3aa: CASSLDGGPPYEQYF

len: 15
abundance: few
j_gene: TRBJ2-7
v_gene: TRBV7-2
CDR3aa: CASSLDRGRRNEQYF

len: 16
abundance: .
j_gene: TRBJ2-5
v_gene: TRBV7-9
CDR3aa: CASSLGSGQRKETQYF

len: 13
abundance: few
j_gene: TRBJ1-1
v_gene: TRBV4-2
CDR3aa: CASSHGGLTEAFF

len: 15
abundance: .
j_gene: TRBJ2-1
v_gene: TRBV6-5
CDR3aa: CASSWGRGSYNEQFF

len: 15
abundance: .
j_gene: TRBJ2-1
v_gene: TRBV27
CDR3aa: CVSSTDRGSYNEQFF

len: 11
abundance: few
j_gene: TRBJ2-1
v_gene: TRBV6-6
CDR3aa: CASRIALEQFF

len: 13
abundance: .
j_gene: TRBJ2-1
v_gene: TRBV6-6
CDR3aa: CASSPDRINEQFF

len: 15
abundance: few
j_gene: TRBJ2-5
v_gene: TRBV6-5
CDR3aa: CASSWRGLYQETQYF

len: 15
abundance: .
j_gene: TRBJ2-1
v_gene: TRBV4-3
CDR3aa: CASSDSRSSYNEQFF

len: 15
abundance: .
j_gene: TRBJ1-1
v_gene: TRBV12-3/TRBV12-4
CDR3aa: CASSPRTGWDTEAFF

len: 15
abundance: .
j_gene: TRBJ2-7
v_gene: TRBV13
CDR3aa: CASSLGVTASYEQYF

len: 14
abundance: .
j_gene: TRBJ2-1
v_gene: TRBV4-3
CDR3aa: CACSQDSHGNEQFF

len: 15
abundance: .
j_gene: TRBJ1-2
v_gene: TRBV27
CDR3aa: CASSSGTTGWSGYTF

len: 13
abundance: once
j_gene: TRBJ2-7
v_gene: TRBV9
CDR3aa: CASRVAAPYEQYF

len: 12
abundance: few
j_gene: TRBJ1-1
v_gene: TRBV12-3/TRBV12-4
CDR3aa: CASSLEGAEAFF

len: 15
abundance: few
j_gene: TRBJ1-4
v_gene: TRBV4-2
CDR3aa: CASSQAALEDEKLFF

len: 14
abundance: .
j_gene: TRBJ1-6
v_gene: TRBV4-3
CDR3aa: CASSQDGIDSPLHF

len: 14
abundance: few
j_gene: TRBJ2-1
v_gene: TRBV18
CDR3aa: CASSNRDRGNEQFF

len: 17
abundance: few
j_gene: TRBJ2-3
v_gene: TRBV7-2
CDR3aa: CASSFDPGARSTDTQYF

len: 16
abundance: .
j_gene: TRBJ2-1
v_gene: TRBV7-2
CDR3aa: CASSPRTSVPYNEQFF

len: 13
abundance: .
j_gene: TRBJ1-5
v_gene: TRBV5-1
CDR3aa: CASSPNWDQPRHF

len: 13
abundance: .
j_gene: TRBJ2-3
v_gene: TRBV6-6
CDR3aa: CVSSDGGTDTQYF

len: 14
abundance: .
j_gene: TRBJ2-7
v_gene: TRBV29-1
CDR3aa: CSVRSGGAVDEQYF

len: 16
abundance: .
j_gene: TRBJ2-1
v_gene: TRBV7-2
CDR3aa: CASSGRLAGGFNEQFF

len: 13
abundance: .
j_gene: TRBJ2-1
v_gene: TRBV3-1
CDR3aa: CASSQGPPNEQFF

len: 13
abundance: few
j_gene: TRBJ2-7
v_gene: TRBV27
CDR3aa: CASSDAGGHEQYF

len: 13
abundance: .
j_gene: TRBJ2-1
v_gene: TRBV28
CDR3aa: CDYSGQVMNEQFF

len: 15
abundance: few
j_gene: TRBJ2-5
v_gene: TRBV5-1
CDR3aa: CASSLPTGRQETQYF

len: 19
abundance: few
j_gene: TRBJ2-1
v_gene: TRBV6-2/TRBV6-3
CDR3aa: CASSALGGLAGVVRNEQFF

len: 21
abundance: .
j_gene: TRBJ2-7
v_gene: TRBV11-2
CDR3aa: CAGSLVPPGLAGGLRGYEQYF

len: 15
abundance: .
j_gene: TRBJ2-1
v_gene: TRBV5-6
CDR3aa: CASSDTGEWDNEQFF

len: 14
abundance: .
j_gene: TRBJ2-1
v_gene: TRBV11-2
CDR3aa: CASSPAGRGNEQFF

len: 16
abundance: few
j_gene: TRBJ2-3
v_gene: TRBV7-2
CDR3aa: CASSFQRGINTDTQYF

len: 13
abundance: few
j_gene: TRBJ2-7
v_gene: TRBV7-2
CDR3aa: CASSFNRVHEQYF

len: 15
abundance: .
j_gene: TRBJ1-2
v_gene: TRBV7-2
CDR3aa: CASSREPGSAYGYTF

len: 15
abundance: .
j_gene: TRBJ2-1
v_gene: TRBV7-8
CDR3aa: CASSLEGGRPTEGFF

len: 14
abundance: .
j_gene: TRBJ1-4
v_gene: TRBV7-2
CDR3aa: CASSFDRGTEKLFF

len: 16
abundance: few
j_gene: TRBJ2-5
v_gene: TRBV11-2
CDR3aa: CASSSRDGVSGIGQYF

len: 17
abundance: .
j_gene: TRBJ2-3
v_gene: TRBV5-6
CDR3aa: CASSLARTVKFTDTQYF

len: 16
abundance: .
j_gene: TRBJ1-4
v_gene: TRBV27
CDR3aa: CASSREGATTNEKLFF